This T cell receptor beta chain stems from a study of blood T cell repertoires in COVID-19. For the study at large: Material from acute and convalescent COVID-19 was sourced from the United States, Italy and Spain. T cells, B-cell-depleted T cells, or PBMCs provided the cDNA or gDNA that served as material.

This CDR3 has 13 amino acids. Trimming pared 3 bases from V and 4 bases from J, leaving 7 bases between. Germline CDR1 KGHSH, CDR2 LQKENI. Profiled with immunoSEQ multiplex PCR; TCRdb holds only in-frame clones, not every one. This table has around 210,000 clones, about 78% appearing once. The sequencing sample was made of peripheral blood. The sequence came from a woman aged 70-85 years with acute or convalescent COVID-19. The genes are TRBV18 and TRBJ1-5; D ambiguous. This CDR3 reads CASSPAPNQPQHF. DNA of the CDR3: TGTGCCAGCTCACCGGCACCAAATCAGCCCCAGCATTTT.